These 14 T cell receptor beta chains share one sample of origin, sequenced in a study of blood T cell repertoires in COVID-19 (dated by TCRdb to the early 2020s). Library preparation used the immunoSEQ multiplex PCR assay. TCRdb retrieved this table from immuneACCESS and kept in-frame rearrangements only. Not all clones are present; in checked studies, unresolved V genes account for under half, and no reason is known for the remainder. The sample records under 300,000 clones, 75% to 90% of which are singletons. Roughly 2.5% of the sample is taken by the ten largest. Specimen: PBMCs or T cells enriched from blood (not recorded which). The receptors stem from a woman between 18 and 30 years old who had recovered from COVID-19.

Only a few counts were recorded for this clone. This rearrangement joins TRBV7-9 to TRBJ1-2; no reliable D call. V gave up 0 bases and J gave up 2 bases, with 10 bases separating them. This CDR3 region has 15 residues. Germline CDR1 SEHNR, CDR2 FQNEAQ (reference sequence). The CDR3 reads CASSLAPPGNYGYTF. DNA for the CDR3: TGTGCCAGCAGCTTAGCCCCCCCGGGAAACTATGGCTACACCTTC.

This rearrangement joins TRBV12-3 or TRBV12-4 to TRBJ1-6; no reliable D call. V lost 7 bases and J 8 bases, leaving 12 bases between the germline ends. The CDR3 contains 13 residues. The chain's CDR3 is CASTVNPDSPLHF. The CDR3 nucleotides read TGTGCCAGCACCGTAAACCCGGATTCACCCCTCCACTTT.

The V and J genes are TRBV10-1 and TRBJ2-3, with no clear D. The CDR3 consists of 15 residues. Looked up from germline, CDR1 is WNHNN and CDR2 is SYGVQD (reference sequence). V shed 3 bases and J shed 0 bases, with 10 bases lying between them. CDR3 sequence (DNA): TGCGCCAGCAGTGACGCGGTCGTTAGCACAGATACGCAGTATTTT. This codes for CASSDAVVSTDTQYF.

J is TRBJ1-4 and V is TRBV19; TRBD1 matches 7 bases. Trimming took 4 bases from V and 5 from J; bases not matched to a gene: 7. Germline CDR1 LNHDA, CDR2 SQIVND (reference sequence). The length of the CDR3 is 15 residues. CDR3 residues: CASSRSGGINEKLFF. For the CDR3, the DNA is TGTGCCAGTAGTAGGTCAGGGGGTATAAATGAAAAACTGTTTTTT. Complete variable domain (other parts from reference TRBV19 and TRBJ1-4): DGGITQSPKYLFRKEGQNVTLSCEQNLNHDAMYWYRQDPGQGLRLIYYSQIVNDFQKGDIAEGYSVSREKKESFPLTVTSAQKNPTAFYLCASSRSGGINEKLFFGSGTQLSVL.

The genes are TRBV10-2 and TRBJ1-2, with D perhaps matching TRBD1 (5 bases). Germline CDR1 and CDR2: WSHSY and SAAADI. The CDR3 runs to 15 residues. Deletions cut 5 bases from V and 2 bases from J, with 15 bases between. The CDR3 sequence: CASSTPMGPNYGYTF. The CDR3 DNA reads as TGCGCCAGCAGTACCCCGATGGGGCCGAACTATGGCTACACCTTC.

The rearrangement joins TRBV6-5 to TRBJ2-7, with a weak D call TRBD1 (7 bases). V lost 6 bases to trimming and J lost 3 bases, with 18 bases between them. The CDR3 totals 15 residues. Germline V CDR1 and CDR2: MNHEY, SVGAGI. CDR3 amino acids: CASSRQGGLIYEQYF. The DNA for the CDR3 is TGTGCCAGCAGCCGACAGGGAGGTCTAATCTACGAGCAGTACTTC.

The V and J genes are TRBV5-8 and TRBJ1-1, with a tentative D call TRBD1 (6 bases). The V gene lost 2 bases and the J gene lost 6 bases, with 14 bases spanning the gap. CDR1 and CDR2 from the germline V gene are SGHTS and YDEGEE. There are 14 residues in the CDR3. CDR3 protein: CASSFEVGAAEAFF. The CDR3 DNA follows: TGTGCCAGCAGCTTCGAGGTGGGGGCCGCTGAAGCTTTCTTT.

This chain uses TRBV2 with TRBJ2-2; 9 bases are shared with TRBD1. This CDR3 has 14 residues. CDR1 is SNHLY, CDR2 FYNNEI, per germline. V lost 8 bases, J lost 5 bases, and 6 bases stayed unmatched. This CDR3 reads CASRRQGETGELFF. The CDR3 region has the DNA TGTGCCAGCCGAAGACAGGGGGAGACCGGGGAGCTGTTTTTT.

The chain is built from TRBV19 and TRBJ1-3; D unresolved. Germline lookup yields CDR1 LNHDA and CDR2 SQIVND (reference sequence). The ends were cut back, 3 bases at V and 0 bases at J, with 12 bases in the middle. The CDR3 totals 16 residues. The CDR3, as DNA: TGTGCCAGTAGTATCCCGGTGACAAGCTCTGGAAACACCATATATTTT. This encodes CASSIPVTSSGNTIYF.

V is TRBV7-2 and J is TRBJ2-1; D gene ambiguous. The germline V and J ends were trimmed by 1 base and 8 bases, with 12 bases remaining between them. CDR1 and CDR2 from the germline V gene are SGHTA and FQGNSA. CDR3 length: 14 amino acids. CDR3 nucleotides: TGTGCCAGCAGCTTAGGGTCTCTAGTCTATGAGCAGTTCTTC. It codes for CASSLGSLVYEQFF.

The V and J genes are TRBV5-1 and TRBJ2-2; possibly TRBD1 for D (5 bases). CDR1 and CDR2 (germline): SGHRS, YFSETQ. V dropped 3 bases and J dropped 6 bases, with 12 bases sitting between them. The CDR3 is 14 amino acids. CDR3 nucleotides: TGCGCCAGCAGCTACGATGGGGCGGCCGGGGAGCTGTTTTTT. Protein sequence: CASSYDGAAGELFF.

This sequence joins TRBV3-1 (or the pseudogene TRBV3-2) and TRBJ2-5, with D unresolved. There are 17 residues in the CDR3. The V end lost 1 base, the J end lost 0 bases, and 15 bases lay between the germline ends. Germline-derived CDR1 and CDR2 are LGHDT and YNNKEL (reference sequence). The CDR3 sequence is CASSQVRLGPYQETQYF. The CDR3 DNA is TGTGCCAGCAGCCAAGTCAGGCTGGGCCCGTACCAAGAGACCCAGTACTTC.

The chain recombines TRBV15 with TRBJ2-5, with 9 bases that match TRBD2. From germline, CDR1 is LNHNV and CDR2 YYDKDF (reference sequence). Trimming removed 4 bases from V and 5 bases from J; junction bases left unmatched: 8. This CDR3 spans 15 amino acids. In DNA, the CDR3 is TGTGCCACCAGCACGGCGGGGGGGCCTAGGGAGACCCAGTACTTC. Its protein is CATSTAGGPRETQYF.

The J gene is TRBJ1-2, the V gene TRBV6-2 or TRBV6-3; no definite D call. V shed 0 bases and J shed 0 bases, with 8 bases lying between them. The length of the CDR3 is 15 residues. CDR1 and CDR2 (germline): MNHEY, SVGEGT. In nucleotides, the CDR3 is TGTGCCAGCAGTTACTCAGGCAGGCCTAACTATGGCTACACCTTC. Translation gives CASSYSGRPNYGYTF.